These 20 T cell receptor beta chains came from one sample sequenced in a study of spatial heterogeneity in lung cancer. Study findings and constraints: Mutation tallies in tumors tracked expanded intratumoral alpha and beta TCR counts.

Via MiXCR, TCRdb re-called the 5' RACE reads, giving one row per CDR3 protein. The repertoire holds around 95,000 distinct CDR3 sequences, with 3.5% to 5% as singletons. Time point in this sample: sample taken at primary tumor resection. These receptors lack a known antigen. The sample here was lung tumor tissue, taken at surgery. These receptors all come from a male donor with early-stage non-small cell lung cancer.

This clonotype was picked up many times. The V call is TRBV11-2, the J call TRBJ1-1, with TRBD1 identical over 7 bases. Trimming removed 7 bases from V and 0 bases from J; junction bases left unmatched: 8. The V gene's germline CDR1 is SGHAT and CDR2 FQNNGV. The CDR3 has 15 residues. The DNA for the CDR3 is TGTGCCAGCACTAGGGGGCAGGGTATGAACACTGAAGCTTTCTTT. Translating gives CASTRGQGMNTEAFF.

This clonotype was detected many times. This chain links TRBV3-1 with TRBJ2-7; D unclear. This CDR3 is 13 amino acids long. V was pared by 0 bases and J by 9 bases, with 12 bases between. The germline gives CDR1 LGHDT, CDR2 YNNKEL (reference sequence). CDR3 in DNA: TGTGCCAGCAGCCAAGATCTAGTTTCCGCGCAGTACTTC. Protein product: CASSQDLVSAQYF.

This clonotype was counted ten times or more. The J gene is TRBJ1-3, the V gene TRBV6-6; no clear D. CDR1 and CDR2 (germline): MNHNY, SVGAGI (reference sequence). Trimming shortened V by 4 bases and J by 2 bases, and 9 bases separated the two germline ends. This CDR3 has 14 residues. The CDR3 region has the DNA TGTGCCAGCAGTTTGAGTTCGACTGGAAACACCATATATTTT. It translates to CASSLSSTGNTIYF.

At least ten counts were recorded for this clonotype. The chain joins TRBV2 to TRBJ2-3; no definite D call. From germline, CDR1 is SNHLY and CDR2 FYNNEI. The CDR3 has 16 amino acids. V was clipped by 5 bases and J by 3 bases, with 18 bases between them. The CDR3 bases are TGTGCCAGCAGTCCCGCTAACTCGGTCGGTACAGATACGCAGTATTTT. Protein product: CASSPANSVGTDTQYF.

The sample holds many counts of this clonotype. The chain joins TRBV18 to TRBJ1-1, with a weak D call TRBD1 (5 bases). The CDR3 totals 13 residues. V lost 6 bases to trimming and J lost 1 base, with 9 bases between them. Germline CDR1 is KGHSH and CDR2 is LQKENI. DNA of the CDR3: TGTGCCAGCTCTGGGACGCAGAACACTGAAGCTTTCTTT. Translation gives CASSGTQNTEAFF.

The chain couples TRBV7-2 to TRBJ2-1; D not certain. Germline V gene sequence: CDR1 SGHTA, CDR2 FQGNSA. The CDR3 extends over 12 amino acids. V gave up 5 bases and J gave up 10 bases, with 12 bases separating them. CDR3 in amino acids: CASSPQVREQFF. CDR3 sequence (DNA): TGTGCCAGCAGCCCTCAAGTTCGAGAGCAGTTCTTC. The variable domain in full, completed from reference TRBV7-2 and TRBJ2-1, reads GAGVSQSPSNKVTEKGKDVELRCDPISGHTALYWYRQSLGQGLEFLIYFQGNSAPDKSGLPSDRFSAERTGGSVSTLTIQRTQQEDSAVYLCASSPQVREQFFGPGTRLTVL.

This clonotype was seen repeatedly, ten times or more. This chain links TRBV28 with TRBJ1-5, with D maybe TRBD1 (6 bases). This CDR3 spans 15 amino acids. Germline lookup yields CDR1 MDHEN and CDR2 SYDVKM. The V and J ends lost 3 bases and 4 bases respectively, with 13 bases between them. This CDR3 is CASSFYGQNNQPQHF. The CDR3 DNA is TGTGCCAGCAGTTTTTACGGACAGAATAATCAGCCCCAGCATTTT.

This clonotype was seen ten or more times. The rearrangement joins TRBV6-6 to TRBJ1-1, with D hard to call. The CDR3 sequence is 16 residues long. Germline V gene lookup returns CDR1 MNHNY and CDR2 SVGAGI (reference sequence). V lost 2 bases and J lost 0, with 13 bases in between. The CDR3 DNA reads as TGTGCCAGCAGTTACACCCCCCACGACATGAACACTGAAGCTTTCTTT. It codes for CASSYTPHDMNTEAFF.

The chain uses TRBV11-2 and TRBJ2-3; 7 bases line up with TRBD2. The V segment lost 6 bases and the J segment 3 bases; nucleotides outside the gene matches: 12. The CDR3 is 16 amino acids. Germline assignment: CDR1 SGHAT and CDR2 FQNNGV. CDR3 region: CASRRLGGSGTDTQYF. The CDR3, as DNA: TGTGCCAGCAGGCGACTCGGCGGGAGTGGAACAGATACGCAGTATTTT.

This clonotype was recorded many times. The chain is built from TRBV3-1 and TRBJ2-2; D is unresolved. The CDR3 runs to 17 residues. Per germline, CDR1 LGHDT and CDR2 YNNKEL (reference sequence). V shed 4 bases and J shed 0 bases, with 15 bases lying between them. The CDR3 DNA follows: TGTGCCAGCAGCCGAGATGGACGGAGAGCGAACACCGGGGAGCTGTTTTTT. As protein: CASSRDGRRANTGELFF.

This clonotype appeared many times. The gene calls are TRBV14 and TRBJ2-7; tentative D call: TRBD2 (6 bases). Trimming removed 5 bases at V and 7 bases at J, with 12 bases between. Germline V CDR1 and CDR2: SGHDN, FVKESK. The CDR3 contains 12 residues. The CDR3 sequence: CASSRHGGEQYF. CDR3 DNA sequence: TGTGCCAGCAGCAGACACGGAGGGGAGCAGTACTTC.

This clonotype occurred many times. The chain combines TRBV29-1 with TRBJ1-1; the match to TRBD1 covers 7 bases. Germline V gene sequence: CDR1 SQVTM, CDR2 ANQGSEA. The CDR3 consists of 14 residues. V dropped 7 bases and J dropped 1; count of bases not matched to a gene: 9. The CDR3 sequence: CSARRGQWNTEAFF. As DNA, the CDR3 is TGCAGCGCCCGTAGGGGGCAATGGAACACTGAAGCTTTCTTT.

This clonotype showed up just a few times. The chain couples TRBV3-1 to TRBJ2-1; D remains unclear. V was clipped by 0 bases and J by 10 bases, with 16 bases between them. The CDR3 extends over 15 amino acids. In germline, CDR1 is LGHDT, CDR2 YNNKEL (reference sequence). The chain's CDR3 is CASSQDVTPDLEQFF. DNA of the CDR3: TGTGCCAGCAGCCAAGACGTCACCCCCGATCTAGAGCAGTTCTTC.

This clonotype was recorded many times. The J gene is TRBJ2-2, the V gene TRBV12-3 or TRBV12-4, with 10 bases identical to TRBD2. The trim removed 6 bases at V and 4 bases at J, leaving 5 bases unmatched. This CDR3 has 15 amino acids. This CDR3 is CASREGLAATGELFF. The CDR3 DNA sequence: TGTGCCAGCAGGGAAGGACTAGCGGCCACCGGGGAGCTGTTTTTT.

This clonotype was detected many times. At one of its ends the junction is not consistent with the germline gene, which may arise from a read error. The V call is TRBV5-1, the J call TRBJ1-4; D not resolved. CDR1 is SGHRS and CDR2 is YFSETQ in the germline V gene. There are 13 residues in the CDR3. DNA of the CDR3: TGCGCCAGCAGATTGGACCCAAATGAAAAACTGTTTTTT. Its protein is CASRLDPNEKLFF.

The rearrangement links TRBV4-2 to TRBJ2-7; tentatively, D is TRBD1 or TRBD2 (5 bases each). Germline V lookup: CDR1 LGHNA, CDR2 YNFKEQ. Trimming left V 0 bases short and J 0 bases short, with 12 bases between. The CDR3 covers 16 residues. The CDR3 DNA reads as TGTGCCAGCAGCCAAGATAGGGACGTACCCTCCTACGAGCAGTACTTC. Translation gives CASSQDRDVPSYEQYF.

This clonotype was recorded at least ten times. The rearrangement joins TRBV28 to TRBJ2-4; the D is unclear. Per the germline V gene, CDR1 is MDHEN and CDR2 is SYDVKM. Trimming removed 8 bases at V and 6 bases at J, with 14 bases between. This CDR3 is 13 amino acids long. The CDR3 here is CASGTGVGNIQYF. In DNA, the CDR3 is TGTGCCAGCGGTACTGGAGTTGGAAACATTCAGTACTTC.

This clonotype was observed many times. V is TRBV20-1 and J is TRBJ2-7, with 7 bases matching TRBD1. Germline loops: CDR1 DFQATT, CDR2 SNEGSKA (reference sequence). This CDR3 comprises 12 residues. V lost 6 bases and J lost 5; bases outside the gene matches: 7. The CDR3 DNA follows: TGCAGTGCAAAAAAAGGGACAGACGAGCAGTACTTC. It codes for CSAKKGTDEQYF.

This sequence joins TRBV28 and TRBJ2-3; 10 bases agree with TRBD2. Germline assignment: CDR1 MDHEN and CDR2 SYDVKM. This CDR3 spans 16 amino acids. The trim removed 7 bases at V and 4 bases at J, leaving 11 bases unmatched. The CDR3 loop reads CASTFPSGSRSDTQYF. CDR3 bases: TGTGCCAGCACCTTCCCTAGCGGGAGTAGGTCAGATACGCAGTATTTT.

This clonotype was observed many times. V and J are TRBV11-1 and TRBJ2-5; TRBD2 might be the D (6 bases). Trimming removed 5 bases at V and 2 bases at J, with 12 bases between. Germline lookup yields CDR1 SGHAT and CDR2 FQDESV (reference sequence). The CDR3 runs to 14 residues. CDR3 sequence reads: CASSLTGVQETQYF. The CDR3 DNA reads as TGTGCCAGCAGCCTCACGGGAGTTCAAGAGACCCAGTACTTC.